Below, 21 T cell receptor beta chains from the same sample are listed, as sequenced in a study of T cell responses to AZD1222 COVID-19 vaccine. The repertoire was sequenced with immunoSEQ multiplex PCR; TCRdb's copy has only in-frame clones and lacks some. The sample has about 140,000 clones; approximately 90% are singletons. Source: peripheral blood, taken 28 days after the second AZD1222 dose. Receptors were obtained from an adult who received the AZD1222 COVID-19 vaccine.

The chain uses TRBV5-1 and TRBJ1-1; D unclear. Germline CDR1 is SGHRS and CDR2 is YFSETQ. V was pared by 0 bases and J by 1 base, with 10 bases between. This CDR3 comprises 15 residues. The CDR3 sequence is CASSLGRFGNTEAFF. For the CDR3, the DNA is TGCGCCAGCAGCTTGGGGCGTTTCGGGAACACTGAAGCTTTCTTT.

The chain combines TRBV28 with TRBJ1-2; D ambiguous. From germline, CDR1 is MDHEN and CDR2 SYDVKM. Deletions cut 6 bases from V and 3 bases from J, with 11 bases between. CDR3 length equals 13 residues. The CDR3 here is CASSPSVDYGYTF. The CDR3 nucleotides read TGTGCCAGCAGCCCCTCCGTGGACTATGGCTACACCTTC.

The rearrangement links TRBV19 to TRBJ2-2; no clear D gene. The V gene lost 3 bases and the J gene lost 9 bases, with 8 bases spanning the gap. The CDR3 covers 12 residues. Per the germline V gene, CDR1 is LNHDA and CDR2 is SQIVND (reference sequence). The CDR3 loop is CASSIGWRELFF. The DNA of the CDR3 is TGTGCCAGTAGTATTGGGTGGAGGGAGCTGTTTTTT. Based on the CDR3 plus reference TRBV19 and TRBJ2-2, the full variable domain is DGGITQSPKYLFRKEGQNVTLSCEQNLNHDAMYWYRQDPGQGLRLIYYSQIVNDFQKGDIAEGYSVSREKKESFPLTVTSAQKNPTAFYLCASSIGWRELFFGEGSRLTVL.

The V call is TRBV3-1 (or the pseudogene TRBV3-2), the J call TRBJ2-2, with D tentatively TRBD1 (6 bases). V lost 3 bases, J lost 4 bases, and 15 bases lay in between. Germline loops: CDR1 LGHDT, CDR2 YNNKEL (reference sequence). This CDR3 spans 16 amino acids. The CDR3 region has the DNA TGTGCCAGCAGCCACGGGACACCTAGGGGCACCGGGGAGCTGTTTTTT. It translates to CASSHGTPRGTGELFF.

The gene calls are TRBV4-1 and TRBJ2-7, with 7 bases aligning to TRBD2. V shed 1 base, J shed 1 base, and the junction held 7 bases outside the gene matches. Germline lookup yields CDR1 MGHRA and CDR2 YSYEKL. CDR3 size: 16 residues. DNA for the CDR3: TGCGCCAGCAGCCAAGCGGGGGGTTCTCCTTCCTACGAGCAGTACTTC. It encodes CASSQAGGSPSYEQYF.

The chain employs TRBV28 and TRBJ1-1; D not certain. Trimming shortened V by 4 bases and J by 6 bases, and 9 bases separated the two germline ends. This CDR3 has 12 amino acids. The germline V gene encodes CDR1 MDHEN and CDR2 SYDVKM. CDR3 in amino acids: CASSSRSPEAFF. As DNA, the CDR3 is TGTGCCAGCAGTTCCCGTAGCCCTGAAGCTTTCTTT.

The rearrangement joins TRBV5-1 to TRBJ1-3; 7 nucleotides align to TRBD1. CDR3 length: 13 residues. V dropped 4 bases and J dropped 4; count of bases not matched to a gene: 2. CDR1 SGHRS and CDR2 YFSETQ come from the germline V gene. The CDR3 loop reads CASSMTGGNTIYF. CDR3 DNA sequence: TGCGCCAGCAGCATGACAGGGGGAAACACCATATATTTT. The full variable domain, with the rest looked up from reference TRBV5-1 and TRBJ1-3, is KAGVTQTPRYLIKTRGQQVTLSCSPISGHRSVSWYQQTPGQGLQFLFEYFSETQRNKGNFPGRFSGRQFSNSRSEMNVSTLELGDSALYLCASSMTGGNTIYFGEGSWLTVV.

The V gene is TRBV30, the J gene TRBJ2-2; D might be TRBD1 (6 bases). Germline V gives CDR1 GTSNPN, CDR2 SVGIG (reference sequence). The CDR3 contains 16 residues. V was shortened by 3 bases and J by 3 bases, with 17 bases between the two germline ends. The CDR3 bases are TGTGCCTGGAGCTCCAGGCCCGCAGGGGACACCGGGGAGCTGTTTTTT. This translates into CAWSSRPAGDTGELFF.

The chain employs TRBV28 and TRBJ1-1, with D perhaps TRBD1 (6 bases). Germline CDR1 and CDR2: MDHEN and SYDVKM. The CDR3 is made up of 15 amino acids. V was shortened by 4 bases and J by 3 bases, with 15 bases between the two germline ends. The CDR3 sequence: CASSSGAEGDTEAFF. The CDR3 DNA sequence: TGTGCCAGCAGTTCCGGTGCGGAGGGGGACACTGAAGCTTTCTTT.

The V and J genes are TRBV7-2 and TRBJ1-1, with D maybe TRBD1 (6 bases). This CDR3 is 13 amino acids long. Trimming took 5 bases from V and 1 from J, leaving 8 bases between them. CDR1 and CDR2 from the germline V gene are SGHTA and FQGNSA. CDR3 protein: CASSPGQNTEAFF. CDR3 coding DNA: TGTGCCAGCAGCCCGGGACAGAACACTGAAGCTTTCTTT. The variable domain in full, with the rest retrieved from reference TRBV7-2 and TRBJ1-1, is GAGVSQSPSNKVTEKGKDVELRCDPISGHTALYWYRQSLGQGLEFLIYFQGNSAPDKSGLPSDRFSAERTGGSVSTLTIQRTQQEDSAVYLCASSPGQNTEAFFGQGTRLTVV.

The chain employs TRBV10-3 and TRBJ2-5; TRBD1 agrees at 10 bases. Trimming at V came to 11 bases and at J to 3 bases, leaving 3 bases not matched to a gene. The CDR3 sequence is 12 residues long. Germline CDR1 and CDR2: ENHRY and SYGVKD. CDR3 amino acids: CAAGTGEETQYF. The CDR3 region has the DNA TGTGCCGCGGGGACAGGGGAAGAGACCCAGTACTTC.

DNA of the CDR3: TGTGCCAGCAGCTTAGGACTTTGGTTCGATGAGCAGTACTTC. It encodes CASSLGLWFDEQYF. The genes are TRBV7-2 and TRBJ2-7, with unresolved D. Germline values: CDR1 SGHTA, CDR2 FQGNSA. CDR3 size: 14 residues. The ends were cut back, 1 base at V and 7 bases at J, with 14 bases in the middle.

This rearrangement joins TRBV4-1 to TRBJ1-4; a possible D gene is TRBD1 (6 bases). V gave up 1 base and J gave up 7 bases, with 13 bases separating them. In germline, CDR1 is MGHRA, CDR2 YSYEKL. The length of the CDR3 is 15 residues. CDR3 sequence reads: CASSQGTVFSEKLFF. For the CDR3, the DNA is TGCGCCAGCAGCCAAGGGACAGTTTTTAGTGAAAAACTGTTTTTT.

The chain combines TRBV3-1 (or the pseudogene TRBV3-2) with TRBJ1-5; maybe TRBD1 (6 bases). Trimming stripped 0 bases from V and 0 bases from J, with 24 bases between. The germline CDR1 and CDR2 sequences are LGHDT and YNNKEL (reference sequence). The CDR3 runs 21 residues. The CDR3 region has the DNA TGTGCCAGCAGCCAAGATCCCCGGGGCGGGGGCGCCCCTATTAGCAATCAGCCCCAGCATTTT. Protein: CASSQDPRGGGAPISNQPQHF.

The V gene is TRBV28, the J gene TRBJ1-5; 7 bases agree with TRBD1. Germline V gene sequence: CDR1 MDHEN, CDR2 SYDVKM. The V and J ends lost 5 bases and 0 bases, in that order; junction bases with no gene match: 10. There are 17 residues in the CDR3. The CDR3 spells CASSPGQRSNSNQPQHF. The CDR3, as DNA: TGTGCCAGCAGTCCGGGACAGAGATCCAATAGCAATCAGCCCCAGCATTTT.

This chain links TRBV6-1 with TRBJ2-6, with D perhaps assigned TRBD1 or TRBD2 (5 bases each). Germline V CDR1 and CDR2: MNHNS, SASEGT. CDR3 length equals 15 residues. V was cut by 0 bases and J by 2 bases, with 5 bases left in between. Here the CDR3 DNA reads TGTGCCAGCAGTGAAGCGGGGGCTGGGGCCAACGTCCTGACTTTC. Its protein is CASSEAGAGANVLTF.

The CDR3 here is CASSLTGKLEQYF. CDR3 nucleotides: TGTGCCAGCAGTTTAACGGGGAAATTAGAGCAGTACTTC. The chain recombines TRBV28 with TRBJ2-7; TRBD2 might be the D (5 bases). CDR3 length: 13 amino acids. V lost 2 bases, J lost 7 bases, and 12 bases lay in between. Germline-derived CDR1 and CDR2 are MDHEN and SYDVKM.

The chain employs TRBV7-8 and TRBJ1-1; D is perhaps TRBD1 (6 bases). The CDR3 totals 13 residues. Germline V gene lookup returns CDR1 SGHVS and CDR2 FQNEAQ. Trimming shortened V by 5 bases and J by 4 bases, and 11 bases separated the two germline ends. CDR3: CASSRTGSTEAFF. The CDR3 DNA sequence: TGTGCCAGCAGCCGAACAGGGAGCACTGAAGCTTTCTTT. Combining the CDR3 with reference TRBV7-8 and TRBJ1-1 gives the whole variable domain GAGVSQSPRYKVAKRGQDVALRCDPISGHVSLFWYQQALGQGPEFLTYFQNEAQLDKSGLPSDRFFAERPEGSVSTLKIQRTQQEDSAVYLCASSRTGSTEAFFGQGTRLTVV.

The chain employs TRBV6-5 and TRBJ1-2, with no clear D. The CDR3 runs to 13 residues. CDR1 and CDR2 from the germline V gene are MNHEY and SVGAGI. The ends were cut back, 5 bases at V and 6 bases at J, with 13 bases in the middle. The CDR3 protein is CASSSTWLDGYTF. The CDR3 DNA is TGTGCCAGCAGTAGTACATGGTTGGATGGCTACACCTTC.

The gene calls are TRBV3-1 (or the pseudogene TRBV3-2) and TRBJ1-4; the D is unclear. Trimming shortened V by 3 bases and J by 8 bases, and 7 bases separated the two germline ends. This CDR3 is 12 amino acids long. Germline lookup yields CDR1 LGHDT and CDR2 YNNKEL (reference sequence). The DNA for the CDR3 is TGTGCCAGCAGCCAGGCCCGCGAAAAACTGTTTTTT. The encoded protein is CASSQAREKLFF.

This chain connects TRBV10-3 to TRBJ1-1; 8 bases are shared with TRBD1. The germline V gene has CDR1 ENHRY and CDR2 SYGVKD. The trim removed 8 bases at V and 4 bases at J, leaving 3 bases unmatched. The CDR3 consists of 12 residues. The CDR3 nucleotides are TGTGCCATCTGGACAGGGTTCACTGAAGCTTTCTTT. It translates to CAIWTGFTEAFF.